Following are 16 T cell receptor beta chains from one sample sequenced in a study of blood T cell repertoires in COVID-19. The method was immunoSEQ multiplex PCR; TCRdb's version includes in-frame clones alone and lacks a portion of them. Here the sample spans some 41,000 clones, more than 85% being singletons. What was sequenced was peripheral blood. All receptors derive from a human donor in a cohort sampled during active COVID-19.

The table lists this clone with a few counts. The rearrangement uses TRBV10-3 and TRBJ2-1; 7 nucleotides line up with TRBD2. Germline lookup yields CDR1 ENHRY and CDR2 SYGVKD. CDR3 length equals 13 residues. Trimming took 6 bases from V and 6 from J; bases not matched to a gene: 5. The CDR3 region is CAISGLVGNEQFF. The CDR3 DNA follows: TGTGCCATCAGCGGACTAGTAGGCAATGAGCAGTTCTTC.

The rearrangement uses TRBV19 and TRBJ1-3; D is undetermined. V lost 3 bases and J 0 bases, leaving 12 bases between the germline ends. Germline V gene data show CDR1 as LNHDA and CDR2 as SQIVND (reference sequence). CDR3 size: 16 residues. The CDR3 DNA follows: TGTGCCAGTAGTATTCGGGTCGGCAGCTCTGGAAACACCATATATTTT. Translating gives CASSIRVGSSGNTIYF. Full variable domain (missing parts from reference TRBV19 and TRBJ1-3): DGGITQSPKYLFRKEGQNVTLSCEQNLNHDAMYWYRQDPGQGLRLIYYSQIVNDFQKGDIAEGYSVSREKKESFPLTVTSAQKNPTAFYLCASSIRVGSSGNTIYFGEGSWLTVV.

V usage is TRBV30 and J usage is TRBJ2-5, with 9 nucleotides matching TRBD2. After removal of 0 bases from V and 5 bases from J, the junction contained 7 bases not matched to a gene. The CDR3 consists of 15 residues. CDR1 and CDR2 from the germline V gene are GTSNPN and SVGIG (reference sequence). The DNA for the CDR3 is TGTGCCTGGAGTGTAGGGCTAGCGGGGTTGGAGACCCAGTACTTC. Its translation is CAWSVGLAGLETQYF.

The rearrangement uses TRBV29-1 and TRBJ1-1; D uncertain. CDR3 size: 14 residues. V lost 5 bases to trimming and J lost 0 bases, with 13 bases between them. Germline V gene sequence: CDR1 SQVTM, CDR2 ANQGSEA. The CDR3 here is CSVTSLELNTEAFF. CDR3 DNA sequence: TGCAGCGTTACGTCTCTGGAGCTGAACACTGAAGCTTTCTTT. The full variable domain, with the rest looked up from reference TRBV29-1 and TRBJ1-1, is SAVISQKPSRDICQRGTSLTIQCQVDSQVTMMFWYRQQPGQSLTLIATANQGSEATYESGFVIDKFPISRPNLTFSTLTVSNMSPEDSSIYLCSVTSLELNTEAFFGQGTRLTVV.

There are a few counts of this clone. The chain combines TRBV4-2 with TRBJ2-4, with 7 bases matching TRBD2. V lost 0 bases, J lost 6 bases, and 11 bases stayed unmatched. The CDR3 is 17 residues long. Germline-derived CDR1 and CDR2 are LGHNA and YNFKEQ. The CDR3 spells CASSQEASASGINIQYF. In DNA form, the CDR3 reads TGTGCCAGCAGCCAAGAGGCTTCCGCGAGCGGGATAAACATTCAGTACTTC.

This sequence joins TRBV5-1 and TRBJ2-5, with D possibly matching TRBD1 (5 bases). The CDR3 spans 15 residues. The V gene's germline CDR1 is SGHRS and CDR2 YFSETQ. Trimming removed 4 bases from V and 4 bases from J, with 17 bases in between. In DNA form, the CDR3 reads TGCGCCAGCAGCCCGGCCCCGACAGTCGGAGAGACCCAGTACTTC. Amino acid sequence: CASSPAPTVGETQYF.

The rearrangement uses TRBV4-1 and TRBJ2-5; 11 nucleotides line up with TRBD2. Germline V gene lookup returns CDR1 MGHRA and CDR2 YSYEKL. The CDR3 spans 16 residues. V lost 1 base, J lost 2 bases, and 3 bases stayed unmatched. CDR3 sequence reads: CASSQVLAGGQETQYF. The CDR3 DNA reads TGCGCCAGCAGCCAAGTTTTAGCGGGAGGGCAAGAGACCCAGTACTTC.

This clone was observed a handful of times. This chain links TRBV27 with TRBJ1-1; 10 nucleotides agree with TRBD1. From germline, CDR1 is MNHEY and CDR2 SMNVEV (reference sequence). This CDR3 spans 15 amino acids. The ends lost 3 bases at V and 1 base at J; junction bases unmatched: 2. CDR3 nucleotide sequence: TGTGCCAGCAGTTTCGGACAGGGGGGGAACACTGAAGCTTTCTTT. Amino acids: CASSFGQGGNTEAFF.

The V gene is TRBV27, the J gene TRBJ1-6, with 8 bases fitting TRBD1. The CDR3 runs to 15 residues. Per the germline V gene, CDR1 is MNHEY and CDR2 is SMNVEV (reference sequence). Losses at the gene ends were 5 bases for V and 6 bases for J; bases not matched to a gene: 6. CDR3 sequence: CASSLRTGINSPLHF. CDR3 sequence (DNA): TGTGCCAGCAGTCTTAGGACAGGGATTAATTCACCCCTCCACTTT.

The chain couples TRBV5-1 to TRBJ2-5; a weak D match, TRBD1 (6 bases). Germline-derived CDR1 and CDR2 are SGHRS and YFSETQ. V shed 4 bases and J shed 1 base, with 11 bases lying between them. CDR3 length: 14 residues. Here the CDR3 DNA reads TGCGCCAGCAGCGCGGACAGTTTCCAAGAGACCCAGTACTTC. Translating gives CASSADSFQETQYF.

The CDR3 region is CASSLGADRVTDTQYF. The CDR3 DNA sequence: TGTGCCAGCAGCTTAGGAGCGGACAGGGTCACAGATACGCAGTATTTT. The chain links TRBV11-2 to TRBJ2-3; the match to TRBD1 covers 8 bases. CDR1 and CDR2 from the germline V gene are SGHAT and FQNNGV. CDR3 length: 16 amino acids. V dropped 1 base and J dropped 2; count of bases not matched to a gene: 5.

This clone was observed a handful of times. V gene TRBV25-1 combines with J gene TRBJ1-3, with a weak D call TRBD1 (5 bases). V lost 8 bases and J lost 2, with 10 bases in between. This CDR3 has 13 residues. Looked up from germline, CDR1 is MGHDK and CDR2 is SYGVNS. The CDR3 DNA sequence: TGTGCCAGCGGAAGGGGAACTGGAAACACCATATATTTT. It codes for CASGRGTGNTIYF.

This sequence joins TRBV19 and TRBJ2-1; 9 nucleotides align to TRBD1. This CDR3 spans 20 amino acids. Trimming at V came to 10 bases and at J to 0 bases, leaving 22 bases not matched to a gene. Germline lookup yields CDR1 LNHDA and CDR2 SQIVND (reference sequence). Here the CDR3 DNA reads TGTGCCATTTCCCCTGGCAGCCCGGGACAGGGTCCCTCCTCCTACAATGAGCAGTTCTTC. Amino acids: CAISPGSPGQGPSSYNEQFF. The complete variable domain, with remaining parts taken from reference TRBV19 and TRBJ2-1, reads DGGITQSPKYLFRKEGQNVTLSCEQNLNHDAMYWYRQDPGQGLRLIYYSQIVNDFQKGDIAEGYSVSREKKESFPLTVTSAQKNPTAFYLCAISPGSPGQGPSSYNEQFFGPGTRLTVL.

This clone was seen only a few times. The chain recombines TRBV5-1 with TRBJ1-1, with unresolved D. Germline V gives CDR1 SGHRS, CDR2 YFSETQ. CDR3 size: 14 residues. The V and J ends lost 0 bases and 5 bases respectively, with 11 bases between them. The CDR3 coding sequence is TGCGCCAGCAGCTTGGACAGCTCGGGGACTGAAGCTTTCTTT. Translated, it gives CASSLDSSGTEAFF. The variable domain in full, with the rest retrieved from reference TRBV5-1 and TRBJ1-1, is KAGVTQTPRYLIKTRGQQVTLSCSPISGHRSVSWYQQTPGQGLQFLFEYFSETQRNKGNFPGRFSGRQFSNSRSEMNVSTLELGDSALYLCASSLDSSGTEAFFGQGTRLTVV.

The chain joins TRBV13 to TRBJ2-7; possibly TRBD2 for D (5 bases). The CDR3 covers 13 residues. Looked up from germline, CDR1 is PRHDT and CDR2 is FYEKMQ (reference sequence). Trimming stripped 5 bases from V and 7 bases from J, with 15 bases between. For the CDR3, the DNA is TGTGCCAGCAGCACCGGGCTAGCTGGGGAGCAGTACTTC. This gives the protein CASSTGLAGEQYF.

The chain has TRBV15 and TRBJ1-1, with a tentative D call TRBD1 (5 bases). The CDR3 consists of 14 residues. V was clipped by 0 bases and J by 11 bases, with 16 bases between them. Germline V gene lookup returns CDR1 LNHNV and CDR2 YYDKDF (reference sequence). CDR3 DNA sequence: TGTGCCACCAGCAGAGATCTGGGGAAAGGGGTGGCTTTCTTT. Translating it yields CATSRDLGKGVAFF.